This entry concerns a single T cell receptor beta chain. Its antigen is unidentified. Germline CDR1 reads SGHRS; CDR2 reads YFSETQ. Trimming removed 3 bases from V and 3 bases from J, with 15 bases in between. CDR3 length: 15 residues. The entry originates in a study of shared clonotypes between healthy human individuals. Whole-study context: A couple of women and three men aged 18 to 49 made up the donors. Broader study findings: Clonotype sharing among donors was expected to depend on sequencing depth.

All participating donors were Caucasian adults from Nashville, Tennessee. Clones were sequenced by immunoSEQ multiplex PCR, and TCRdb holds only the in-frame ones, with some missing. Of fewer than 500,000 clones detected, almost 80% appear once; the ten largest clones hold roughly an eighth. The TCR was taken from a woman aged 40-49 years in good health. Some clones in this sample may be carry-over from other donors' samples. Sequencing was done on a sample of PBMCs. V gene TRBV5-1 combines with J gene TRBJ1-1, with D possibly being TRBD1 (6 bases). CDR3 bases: TGCGCCAGCAGCTGGCCGGGGGCGGGGGACACTGAAGCTTTCTTT. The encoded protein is CASSWPGAGDTEAFF.